This TCR beta chain was profiled in a study of blood T cell repertoires in COVID-19 (dated by TCRdb to about 2020). For the wider study: Collaborator samples came from the United States, Italy and Spain and covered acute and convalescent phases of COVID-19. The dataset comprised deeply sampled blood TCRbeta repertoires from subjects exposed to, actively infected with, or recovered from COVID-19. The samples were drawn from two sources: the first 160 participants of the ongoing ImmuneRACE study, and fewer than 1,500 subjects contributed by 6 global collaborators. The prospective study material was composed of cDNA or gDNA derived from T cells, B-cell-depleted T cells, or PBMCs. A freely available public database, intended as a resource for researchers studying the immune response to SARS-CoV-2, is where the repertoires were released. Sample metadata almost always included a de-identified subject ID, COVID-19 status, age in years and sex. Where available, HLA class I and class II types were obtained from metadata supplied by the sample provider rather than from assay-based typing. Study-wide findings and limitations: Clinical and demographic metadata were provided uncurated, with the amount varying by source and participant.

A note on this clone: Its target antigen remains unknown. No much larger clone is present one base from it, and per-base qualities are unavailable.

In the prospective study, participants were roughly 18 to 100 years old, resided in about two dozen geographic areas of the United States, and were enrolled through a virtual design. Cohort assignment in the prospective study relied on participant-reported clinical history from a screening survey and a study questionnaire. Exposed participants were defined as having been in contact with someone with a PCR-confirmed or clinician-diagnosed COVID-19 case within 2 weeks of study entry. Each participant in the prospective study had whole blood, serum and a nasopharyngeal or oropharyngeal swab collected by mobile phlebotomists. Prospective study participants could optionally give additional blood draws and questionnaires over an approximately two-month period. Blood samples from the prospective study were shipped frozen or at room temperature prior to DNA extraction. TCRbeta CDR3 regions were amplified from genomic DNA by means of the immunoSEQ Assay, a bias-controlled multiplex PCR. As for the authors' bioinformatics: The number of nucleated cells in each sample was estimated by amplification of reference gene primers within the assay. Sequence reads were collapsed and filtered to measure the absolute abundance of every unique TCRbeta CDR3 rearrangement. For each sample, productive Simpson clonality was calculated as the square root of Simpson's diversity index across productive rearrangements. TCRdb took this table from immuneACCESS and kept in-frame rearrangements with V and J called. Such tables lack part of the clones; where checked against another copy, unresolved V genes explain under half of the gap, and the rest is unexplained. The V and J calls and clone size were taken over from that table, and D and trimming were inferred from the DNA. The sample table shows 230,000 or so clones, and more than 75% are seen once. Less than 8.5% of the sample goes to the ten largest clones.

This receptor was identified in a woman aged 45-59 years who had been exposed to COVID-19. Sequencing was done on a sample of PBMCs or T cells enriched from blood (not recorded which).

CDR3 reads: CASFDSGGSYEQYF. The DNA is TGTGCCAGCTTCGACAGCGGGGGGTCCTACGAGCAGTACTTC. Rearrangement joined TRBV2 to TRBJ2-7, with TRBD2 matching 9 junction bases. Via the germline V gene, CDR1 is SNHLY and CDR2 FYNNEI. Germline trimming: 8 bases from V, 1 base from J; junction bases outside gene matches: 6. The CDR3 has 14 amino acids, counting the end cysteine and phenylalanine. The read is trimmed to its CDR3 DNA, 42 bases read in frame from base 1. Extended through the reference TRBV2 and TRBJ2-7 proteins, this CDR3 yields the full variable domain: EPEVTQTPSHQVTQMGQEVILRCVPISNHLYFYWYRQILGQKVEFLVSFYNNEISEKSEIFDDQFSVERPDGSNFTLKIRSTKLEDSAMYFCASFDSGGSYEQYFGPGTRLTVT.